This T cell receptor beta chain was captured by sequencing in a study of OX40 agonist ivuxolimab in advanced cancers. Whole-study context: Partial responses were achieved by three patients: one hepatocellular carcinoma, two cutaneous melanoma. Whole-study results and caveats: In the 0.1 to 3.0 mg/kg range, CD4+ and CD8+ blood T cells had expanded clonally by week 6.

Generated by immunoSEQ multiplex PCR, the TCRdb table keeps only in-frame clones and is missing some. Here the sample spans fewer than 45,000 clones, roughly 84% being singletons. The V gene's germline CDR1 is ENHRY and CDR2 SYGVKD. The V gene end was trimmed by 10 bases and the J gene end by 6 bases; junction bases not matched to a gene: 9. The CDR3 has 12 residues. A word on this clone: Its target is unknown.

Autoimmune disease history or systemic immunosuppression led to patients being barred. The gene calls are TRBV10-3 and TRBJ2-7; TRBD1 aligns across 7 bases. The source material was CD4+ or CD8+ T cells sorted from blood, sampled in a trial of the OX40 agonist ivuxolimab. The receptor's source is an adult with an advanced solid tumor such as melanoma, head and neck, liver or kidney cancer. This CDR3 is CATKRDSVEQYF. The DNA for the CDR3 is TGTGCCACCAAGAGGGACAGCGTCGAGCAGTACTTC.